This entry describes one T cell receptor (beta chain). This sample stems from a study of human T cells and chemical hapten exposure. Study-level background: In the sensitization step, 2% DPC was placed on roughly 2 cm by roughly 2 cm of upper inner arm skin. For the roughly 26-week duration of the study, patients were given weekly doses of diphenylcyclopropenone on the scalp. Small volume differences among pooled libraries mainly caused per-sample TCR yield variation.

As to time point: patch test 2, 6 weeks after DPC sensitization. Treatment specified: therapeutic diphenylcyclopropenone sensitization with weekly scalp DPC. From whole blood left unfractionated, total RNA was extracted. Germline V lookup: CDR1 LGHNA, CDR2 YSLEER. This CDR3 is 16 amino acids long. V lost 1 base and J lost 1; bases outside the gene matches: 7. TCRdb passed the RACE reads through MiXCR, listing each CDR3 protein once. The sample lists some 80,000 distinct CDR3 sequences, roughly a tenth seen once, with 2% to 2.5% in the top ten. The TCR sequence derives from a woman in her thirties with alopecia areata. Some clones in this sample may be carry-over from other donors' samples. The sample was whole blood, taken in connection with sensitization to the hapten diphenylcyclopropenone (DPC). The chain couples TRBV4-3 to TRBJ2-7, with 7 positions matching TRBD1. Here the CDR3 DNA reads TGCGCCAGCAGCCAAGGAGGACAGGACCCATCCTACGAGCAGTACTTC. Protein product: CASSQGGQDPSYEQYF.